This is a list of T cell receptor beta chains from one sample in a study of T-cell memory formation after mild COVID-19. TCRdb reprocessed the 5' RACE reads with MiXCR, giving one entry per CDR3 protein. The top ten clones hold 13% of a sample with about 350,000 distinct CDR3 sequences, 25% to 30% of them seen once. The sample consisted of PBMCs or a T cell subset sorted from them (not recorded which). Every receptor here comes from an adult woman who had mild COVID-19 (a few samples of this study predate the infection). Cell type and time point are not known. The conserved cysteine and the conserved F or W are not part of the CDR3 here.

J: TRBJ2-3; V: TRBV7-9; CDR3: ASSPRGSGGPGDTQY
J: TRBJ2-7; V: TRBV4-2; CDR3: ASSQEWLAGRYEQY
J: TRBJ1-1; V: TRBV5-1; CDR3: ASSLDGQGGTEAF
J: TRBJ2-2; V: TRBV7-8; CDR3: ASSFKGGPSPGELF
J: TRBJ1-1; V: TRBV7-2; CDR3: ASSLGGLGIEAF
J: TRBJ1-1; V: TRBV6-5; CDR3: ASSADGLQAF
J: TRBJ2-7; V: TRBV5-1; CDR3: ASSSTTGTLTYEQY
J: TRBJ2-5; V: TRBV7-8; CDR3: ASSLELAGGETQY
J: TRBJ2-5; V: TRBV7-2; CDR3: ASSSQAGGETQY
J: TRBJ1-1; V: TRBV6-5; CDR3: ASSYHGTGGAF
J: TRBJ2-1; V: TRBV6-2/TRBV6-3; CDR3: ASSYRFYQTSRSYNEQF
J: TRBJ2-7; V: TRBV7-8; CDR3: ASSLGTGGVYEQY
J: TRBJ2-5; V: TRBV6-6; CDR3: ASSYPQGGQETQY
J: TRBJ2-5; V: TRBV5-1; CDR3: ASSYRGPGAETQY
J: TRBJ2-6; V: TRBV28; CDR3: ASSSLNPYSGANVLT
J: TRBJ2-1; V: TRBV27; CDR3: ASSFTLAPTYQGYNEQF